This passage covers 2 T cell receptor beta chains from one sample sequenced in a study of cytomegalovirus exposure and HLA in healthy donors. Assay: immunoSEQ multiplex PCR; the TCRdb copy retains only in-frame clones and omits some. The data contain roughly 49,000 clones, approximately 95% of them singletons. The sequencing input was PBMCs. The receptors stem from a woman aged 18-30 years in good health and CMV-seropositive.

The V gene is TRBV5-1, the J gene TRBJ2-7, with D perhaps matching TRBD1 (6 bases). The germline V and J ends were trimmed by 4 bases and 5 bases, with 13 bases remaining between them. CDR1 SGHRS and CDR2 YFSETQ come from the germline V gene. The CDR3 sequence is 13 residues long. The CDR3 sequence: CASSLVQGHEQYF. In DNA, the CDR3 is TGCGCCAGCAGCCTGGTACAGGGCCACGAGCAGTACTTC.

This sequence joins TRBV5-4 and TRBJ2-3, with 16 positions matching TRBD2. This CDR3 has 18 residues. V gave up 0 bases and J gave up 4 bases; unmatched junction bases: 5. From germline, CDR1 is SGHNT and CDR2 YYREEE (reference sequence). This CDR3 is CASSLEGLAGGSADTQYF. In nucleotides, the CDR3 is TGTGCCAGCAGCTTGGAGGGACTAGCGGGAGGGAGTGCAGATACGCAGTATTTT.